This is a list of T cell receptor beta chains from one sample in a study of blood T cell repertoires in COVID-19. Sequencing used immunoSEQ multiplex PCR; TCRdb keeps in-frame clones, though not all of them. The sample has around 220,000 clones, about 90% seen once; the top ten hold around 16%. The specimen sequenced was PBMCs or T cells enriched from blood (not recorded which). These receptor sequences come from a man aged 30 to 45 who had been exposed to COVID-19. The CDR3 runs from the conserved cysteine through the conserved F or W. The order of the fields is V gene, D gene, J gene, clone size, CDR3 DNA, CDR3 protein. The D gene is left open where the match is weak. For some rows the clone size is stated as once, few or many, or as a class when expanded; others skip it.

V: TRBV7-9; D: -; J: TRBJ1-4; size: -; DNA: TGTGCCAGCAGCTCGGGACTGAATAATGAAAAACTGTTTTTT; CDR3: CASSSGLNNEKLFF
V: TRBV5-1; D: -; J: TRBJ1-4; size: once; DNA: TGCGCCAGCAGCTGGGGAGGAGGCAATGAAAAACTGTTTTTT; CDR3: CASSWGGGNEKLFF
V: TRBV5-4; D: -; J: TRBJ1-2; size: -; DNA: TGTGCCAGCAGACGGTCTGCTCCGGGGGGCTACACCTTC; CDR3: CASRRSAPGGYTF
V: TRBV9; D: TRBD1; J: TRBJ1-4; size: once; DNA: TGTGCCAGCAGCCCCGGACAGGGGAATGAAAAACTGTTTTTT; CDR3: CASSPGQGNEKLFF
V: TRBV7-6; D: TRBD1; J: TRBJ1-6; size: -; DNA: TGTGCCAGCAGCGGAGAGGGACAGGGGTCCCGTTCACCCCTCCACTTT; CDR3: CASSGEGQGSRSPLHF
V: TRBV11-2; D: TRBD2; J: TRBJ2-1; size: -; DNA: TGTGCCAGCAGAACTTTAGCGGGGGGGCCGGGCAATGAGCAGTTCTTC; CDR3: CASRTLAGGPGNEQFF
V: TRBV6-5; D: -; J: TRBJ2-7; size: once; DNA: TGTGCCAGCAGTCAGTCCGAATACTACGAGCAGTACTTC; CDR3: CASSQSEYYEQYF
V: TRBV9; D: -; J: TRBJ2-5; size: -; DNA: TGTGCCAGCAGCGTAGGAGGCGTTTCGGAGACCCAGTACTTC; CDR3: CASSVGGVSETQYF
V: TRBV4-1; D: -; J: TRBJ1-2; size: -; DNA: TGCGCCAGCAGCCAAGACGGCGGTCCGGCTGGCTACACCTTC; CDR3: CASSQDGGPAGYTF
V: TRBV5-4; D: -; J: TRBJ1-1; size: -; DNA: TGTGCCAGCAGCTTGAGTACAGCCACTGAAGCTTTCTTT; CDR3: CASSLSTATEAFF
V: TRBV27; D: TRBD1; J: TRBJ2-1; size: -; DNA: TGTGCCAGCGAAAGCGGACAGGGAATCAATGAGCAGTTCTTC; CDR3: CASESGQGINEQFF
V: TRBV10-3; D: -; J: TRBJ2-7; size: -; DNA: TGTGCCATCAGTGAGCCCCTCCCTACCGGGTCCCCCTACGAGCAGTACTTC; CDR3: CAISEPLPTGSPYEQYF
V: TRBV2; D: TRBD2; J: TRBJ2-7; size: -; DNA: TGTGCCAGCAGTCGGTGGGCTAGCGGGGTCTACGAGCAGTACTTC; CDR3: CASSRWASGVYEQYF
V: TRBV7-8; D: -; J: TRBJ2-7; size: -; DNA: TGTGCCAGCAGCTTAGATAGTACCTACGAGCAGTACTTC; CDR3: CASSLDSTYEQYF
V: TRBV3-1/TRBV3-2; D: -; J: TRBJ2-5; size: -; DNA: TGTGCCAGCAGCCAAGTAGGGGCGGGGGCCGAGACCCAGTACTTC; CDR3: CASSQVGAGAETQYF
V: TRBV30; D: -; J: TRBJ1-4; size: -; DNA: TGTGCCTGGAGTCTTGCTGGCACCACCGCTAATGAAAAACTGTTTTTT; CDR3: CAWSLAGTTANEKLFF